These T cell receptor beta chains were read from a single sample in a study of blood T cell repertoires in COVID-19. The table came from immunoSEQ multiplex PCR; TCRdb's copy has only in-frame clones and leaves some out. The sample includes fewer than 130,000 clones, approximately 70% seen only once; the top ten take approximately 5.9%. What was sequenced was peripheral blood. These receptors were obtained from a man older than 75 with acute or convalescent COVID-19. CDR3s include the opening cysteine and the closing phenylalanine or tryptophan. The D gene is left open where the match is weak.

TRBJ1-6 | NA | TRBV28 | CASTPSGNSNSPLHF | TGTGCCAGCACCCCCTCAGGGAACTCCAATTCACCCCTCCACTTT
TRBJ1-2 | NA | TRBV28 | CASSLSRTDGYTF | TGTGCCAGCAGTTTAAGCCGGACAGATGGCTACACCTTC
TRBJ2-1 | TRBD2 | TRBV19 | CASRPTSGRKDEQFF | TGTGCCAGTAGACCGACTAGCGGGAGGAAGGATGAGCAGTTCTTC
TRBJ2-1 | NA | TRBV12-3/TRBV12-4 | CASNSGDNEQFF | TGTGCCAGCAACAGCGGAGACAATGAGCAGTTCTTC
TRBJ1-2 | NA | TRBV9 | CASSVDQGNYGYTF | TGTGCCAGCAGCGTAGATCAGGGCAACTATGGCTACACCTTC
TRBJ2-5 | TRBD1 | TRBV4-2 | CASSQEVRTGEASETQYF | TGTGCCAGCAGCCAAGAAGTGAGAACAGGGGAAGCTTCGGAGACCCAGTACTTC
TRBJ2-2 | NA | TRBV5-1 | CASSTDSGELFF | TGCGCCAGCAGCACCGACAGCGGGGAGCTGTTTTTT
TRBJ1-1 | NA | TRBV12-3/TRBV12-4 | CASSFKVGGEAFF | TGTGCCAGCAGTTTTAAGGTCGGCGGTGAAGCTTTCTTT
TRBJ2-7 | NA | TRBV28 | CASIGGRVGEQYF | TGTGCCAGCATAGGGGGAAGGGTTGGCGAGCAGTACTTC
TRBJ2-1 | TRBD2 | TRBV18 | CASSQSGSTRGEQFF | TGTGCCAGCTCACAAAGCGGGAGCACTAGGGGTGAGCAGTTCTTC
TRBJ2-1 | TRBD2 | TRBV24-1 | CATSDSTGTSGRDNEQFF | TGTGCCACCAGTGACTCAACCGGGACTAGCGGGAGAGACAATGAGCAGTTCTTC